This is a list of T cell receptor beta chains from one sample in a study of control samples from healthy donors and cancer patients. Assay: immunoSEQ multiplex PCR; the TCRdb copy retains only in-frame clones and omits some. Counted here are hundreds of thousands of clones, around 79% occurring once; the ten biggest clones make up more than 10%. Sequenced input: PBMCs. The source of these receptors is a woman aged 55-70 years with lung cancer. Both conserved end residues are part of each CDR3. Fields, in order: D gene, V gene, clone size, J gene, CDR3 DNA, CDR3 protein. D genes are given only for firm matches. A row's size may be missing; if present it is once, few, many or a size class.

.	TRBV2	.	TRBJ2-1	TGTGCCAGCACTGAACCATTGACCCGTTGGAATGAGCAGTTCTTC	CASTEPLTRWNEQFF
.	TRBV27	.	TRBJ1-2	TGTGCCAGCAGTTTCCGCGGGGGCGGCTACACCTTC	CASSFRGGGYTF
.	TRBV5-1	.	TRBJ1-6	TGCGCCACCGGCGAGAGGGCTAATTCACCCCTCCACTTT	CATGERANSPLHF
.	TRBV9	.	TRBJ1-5	TGTGCCAGCAGCGTAGATCACGCCTGGGGTCAGCCCCAGCATTTT	CASSVDHAWGQPQHF
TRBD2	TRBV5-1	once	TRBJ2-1	TGCGCCAGCAGCTTGGGTGGGGGGGAATCCTACAATGAGCAGTTCTTC	CASSLGGGESYNEQFF
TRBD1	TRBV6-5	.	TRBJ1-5	TGTGCCAGCAGTTACTCAGGGACAGGGAATCAGCCCCAGCATTTT	CASSYSGTGNQPQHF
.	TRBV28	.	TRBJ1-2	TGTGCCAGCAGTTCTACTAGTAGACAGTACTATGGCTACACCTTC	CASSSTSRQYYGYTF
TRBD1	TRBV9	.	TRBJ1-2	TGTGCCAGCAGCCCCACAGGGGGCCGTGGCTACACCTTC	CASSPTGGRGYTF
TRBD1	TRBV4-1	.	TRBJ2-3	TGCGCCAGCAGCCAATACGTTGGGACAGGCACAGATACGCAGTATTTT	CASSQYVGTGTDTQYF
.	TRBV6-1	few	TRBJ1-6	TGTGCCAGCAGTGAAGCCTATAATTCACCCCTCCACTTT	CASSEAYNSPLHF
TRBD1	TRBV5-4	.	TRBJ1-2	TGTGCCAGCAGCCATCCGTCAGGGGGGCCCCTGAGTGGCTACACCTTC	CASSHPSGGPLSGYTF
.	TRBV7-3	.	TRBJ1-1	TGTGCCAGCAGCCGACAGGTGAACACTGAAGCTTTCTTT	CASSRQVNTEAFF
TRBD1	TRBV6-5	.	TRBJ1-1	TGTGCCAGCAGTTTACGACAGGGATCCACTGAAGCTTTCTTT	CASSLRQGSTEAFF
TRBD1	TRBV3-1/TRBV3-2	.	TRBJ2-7	TGTGCCAGCAGCCAAGCAGGACAGGGGGGCTACGAGCAGTACTTC	CASSQAGQGGYEQYF
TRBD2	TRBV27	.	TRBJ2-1	TGTGCCAGCAGGGGACTAGCGGGAGGTGATAATGAGCAGTTCTTC	CASRGLAGGDNEQFF
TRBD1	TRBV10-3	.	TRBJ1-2	TGTGCCACGACGACAGGGCCCAACTATGGCTACACCTTC	CATTTGPNYGYTF
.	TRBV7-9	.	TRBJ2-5	TGTGCCGCTCGGCGAGGGGGAGAGACCCAGTACTTC	CAARRGGETQYF